These T cell receptor beta chains were read from a single sample in a study of early T cells in non-severe SARS-CoV-2 infection. TCRdb analysed the 5' RACE reads with MiXCR anew, one entry per CDR3 protein. The data contain more than 65,000 distinct CDR3 sequences, roughly 13% of them singletons. Sequencing was done on a sample of whole blood. The receptor source for this set is an adult who was a healthcare worker with PCR-confirmed SARS-CoV-2 infection or an uninfected control (not recorded which). Both conserved end residues are part of each CDR3.

V	CDR3
TRBV11-3	CASSRDRGEDTQYF
TRBV5-5	CASSLGTGGEKLFF
TRBV7-2	CASSLQGFANTGELFF
TRBV9	CASSVGLAGVGYNEQFF
TRBV6-2/TRBV6-3	CASNGGQNTGELFF
TRBV14	CASSQDRRDRSNTEAFF
TRBV29-1	CSVGGLPKF
TRBV20-1	CSATSDSYEQYF
TRBV5-4	CASSLGNQPQHF
TRBV6-1	CASSEPGGWTEAFF
TRBV5-6	CASSVGGAEHTQYF
TRBV14	CASSRRTGGNTEAFF
TRBV15	CATSRGGLAGTSGKIF
TRBV7-2	CASSSLGPNQPQHF
TRBV12-3/TRBV12-4	CASSVPGTGDLGETQYF
TRBV29-1	CSVEGHLRTEAFF
TRBV29-1	CSVHRDGHYGYTF
TRBV7-9	CASSLEGRYQETQYF
TRBV12-3/TRBV12-4	CASSPTRDQNTGELFF
TRBV20-1	CSGWGGVTEAFF
TRBV6-6	CASSYKTPGGTEAFF
TRBV2	CASSEGQGVSEQYF
TRBV2	CASSEAVGRTYNSPLHF
TRBV15	CATSRARASGQETQYF
TRBV20-1	CSARPVKNTEAFF
TRBV7-9	CASSLVTSGARAQRDEQFF
TRBV7-2	CASSLSGGGAAHEQFF
TRBV20-1	CSARSTGYSSYNEQFF
TRBV7-8	CASSLAGPYQNEQFF
TRBV19	CASMDRYSNQPQHF
TRBV27	CASSYRGFPGTQYF
TRBV20-1	CSARDGRRNSPLHF
TRBV20-1	CSARQGADLTEAFF
TRBV5-1	CASSSSGTGGLGYTF
TRBV3-1	CASSQDPSSQETQYF
TRBV20-1	CSARVMTGTSGTSSYNEQFF
TRBV6-2/TRBV6-3	CATRGTGSPLHF
TRBV29-1	CSVEKGPDTQYF
TRBV18	CASSPAGQVFSEQYF
TRBV7-8	CASSLQRGGRDTQYF
TRBV2	CASSRPILFSTETQYF
TRBV11-2	CASSPDRVAYEQYF
TRBV9	CASSVDSGLNENIQYF
TRBV29-1	CSGRLQGEAFF
TRBV5-1	CASSAQSPYEQYF
TRBV6-1	CASSRTPPGNEQFF
TRBV2	CASSERFGEEGYTF
TRBV4-3	CASSQDLGGTGGTEAFF
TRBV7-9	CASSKDYLEQFF
TRBV10-1	CASSPSSAGAYEQYF
TRBV28	CASTLGTGREQYF
TRBV7-2	CASSLDQGLYGYTF
TRBV25-1	CASSILAGTDNEQFF
TRBV19	CASSIEGFLLSNQPQHF